This T cell receptor (beta chain) was sequenced for a study of T cell responses to AZD1222 COVID-19 vaccine. Whole-study results and caveats: Spike-wide vaccine-associated CD4 TCRs dominated at 160-218 and 743-854. Nearly half of unique spike-specific TCRs reportedly avoided B.1.351 and B.1.1.7 mutated regions. An increase in Spike-specific TCR breadth and depth was observed after two AZD1222 doses. Most donors were white British and more were female, and clonal diversity was possibly underestimated.

Regarding this clone: Its cognate antigen is unknown.

The table came from immunoSEQ multiplex PCR; TCRdb's copy has only in-frame clones and leaves some out. The sample shows more than 140,000 clones, around 88% of them seen only once. The germline CDR1 and CDR2 sequences are MNHEY and SVGEGT. The ends were cut back, 5 bases at V and 1 base at J, with 2 bases in the middle. The CDR3 consists of 11 residues. The sample in question was peripheral blood, obtained on day 0 of AZD1222 vaccination. The TCR originated in an adult in good health. The V and J genes are TRBV6-2 or TRBV6-3 and TRBJ2-5; D is unresolved. As DNA, the CDR3 is TGTGCCAGCAGTGCCCAAGAGACCCAGTACTTC. As protein: CASSAQETQYF.